The 17 T cell receptor beta chains presented below share a single source sample, sequenced in a study of T cells in Graves' hyperthyroidism and ophthalmopathy (dated by TCRdb to the late 2010s). Receptor libraries were prepared by multiplex PCR. The listed sequencing device is Illumina HiSeq 2000. The TCR beta CDR3 regions were amplified from the RNA transcripts. For the first round of RT-PCR on the TCR CDR3, the HTBI primer set was used together with the Qiagen OneStep RT-PCR kit. Starting from the raw public reads, TCRdb applied fastp trimming at Q25, assembled clones with MiXCR and retained in-frame beta chains. Rows are unified per CDR3 protein, each entry keeping the most common DNA and genes. The sample data list about 360,000 distinct CDR3 sequences, and around 13% of these were observed just once. Of the sample, 9% to 9.5% is held by the ten largest clones. The sequencing sample was made of blood. These receptors were obtained from a woman under 30 with Graves' hyperthyroidism.

The rearrangement uses TRBV20-1 and TRBJ2-5; 8 nucleotides align to TRBD2. V trimming: 0 bases; J trimming: 5 bases; junction bases outside the gene matches: 14. Germline V lookup: CDR1 DFQATT, CDR2 SNEGSKA (reference sequence). The CDR3 spans 17 residues. The CDR3 coding sequence is TGCAGTGCTAGAGACCCCCAGCGGGGGTCCCTCGGGGAGACCCAGTACTTC. Protein: CSARDPQRGSLGETQYF.

This clonotype appeared many times. V is TRBV20-1 and J is TRBJ1-2; D is ambiguous. Trimming stripped 0 bases from V and 6 bases from J, with 11 bases between. This CDR3 is built from 13 residues. Germline V lookup: CDR1 DFQATT, CDR2 SNEGSKA (reference sequence). As DNA, the CDR3 is TGCAGTGCTAGAGAGGTCGGGAAGGATGGCTACACCTTC. Its translation is CSAREVGKDGYTF.

On this clonotype itself: It may be a read error: a sequence one base away is much more abundant. This likely comes from a read error, as the CDR3 has no conserved phenylalanine or tryptophan at its end. This chain connects TRBV6-2 or TRBV6-3 to TRBJ2-2; no reliable D call. The CDR3 is made up of 15 amino acids. V was cut by 2 bases and J by 5 bases, with 12 bases left in between. Germline V gene lookup returns CDR1 MNHEY and CDR2 SVGEGT. The CDR3 DNA sequence: TGTGCCAGCAGTTACGGCCGACCCCGAACCGGGGAGCTGTTTTCT. It encodes CASSYGRPRTGELFS.

This clonotype was seen repeatedly, ten times or more. This chain joins TRBV30 and TRBJ1-1; D unresolved. The V gene lost 5 bases and the J gene lost 3 bases, with 7 bases spanning the gap. Germline CDR1 GTSNPN, CDR2 SVGIG (reference sequence). The CDR3 spans 11 residues. For the CDR3, the DNA is TGTGCCTGGGGACGGGACACTGAAGCTTTCTTT. Protein: CAWGRDTEAFF. Based on the CDR3 plus reference TRBV30 and TRBJ1-1, the full variable domain is SQTIHQWPATLVQPVGSPLSLECTVEGTSNPNLYWYRQAAGRGLQLLFYSVGIGQISSEVPQNLSASRPQDRQFILSSKKLLLSDSGFYLCAWGRDTEAFFGQGTRLTVV.

There are many counts of this clonotype. This chain connects TRBV7-9 to TRBJ1-1; D is unresolved. The V end lost 1 base, the J end lost 0 bases, and 3 bases lay between the germline ends. Germline V gene lookup returns CDR1 SEHNR and CDR2 FQNEAQ (reference sequence). This CDR3 spans 13 amino acids. CDR3 region: CASSLVLNTEAFF. The CDR3 DNA reads as TGTGCCAGCAGCTTAGTCCTGAACACTGAAGCTTTCTTT.

The chain employs TRBV15 and TRBJ2-3; D unclear. V was pared by 0 bases and J by 9 bases, with 4 bases between. Germline loops: CDR1 LNHNV, CDR2 YYDKDF (reference sequence). The CDR3 runs to 11 residues. The CDR3 DNA reads TGTGCCACCAGCAGAGATGGGACGCAGTATTTT. The encoded protein is CATSRDGTQYF.

This clonotype was seen ten or more times. At one end, the junction sequence differs from germline, possibly due to a read error. V gene TRBV20-1 combines with J gene TRBJ2-1; TRBD2 matches at 15 bases. CDR3 size: 16 residues. The germline V gene has CDR1 DFQATT and CDR2 SNEGSKA (reference sequence). CDR3 nucleotide sequence: TGCAGTGCGAGAGATTCGGGACTAGCGGGAGGCCATGAGCAGTTCTTC. Protein product: CSARDSGLAGGHEQFF.

Many counts were recorded for this clonotype. The chain is built from TRBV3-1 and TRBJ1-5; the D is unclear. CDR3 size: 13 residues. Deletions cut 1 base from V and 2 bases from J, with 3 bases between. Germline CDR1 reads LGHDT; CDR2 reads YNNKEL (reference sequence). The CDR3 region has the DNA TGTGCCAGCAGCCAAGTCGGCAATCAGCCCCAGCATTTT. Protein product: CASSQVGNQPQHF.

This clonotype came up many times. The V call is TRBV28, the J call TRBJ2-3; tentatively, D is TRBD2 (6 bases). The CDR3 runs 14 residues. Per the germline V gene, CDR1 is MDHEN and CDR2 is SYDVKM. V was cut by 3 bases and J by 4 bases, with 11 bases left in between. Here the CDR3 DNA reads TGTGCCAGCAGTTTGGCCGGGGGTGCAGATACGCAGTATTTT. It is translated as CASSLAGGADTQYF.

This clonotype appeared a single time. The rearrangement links TRBV5-4 to TRBJ2-1; TRBD1 is a possible D gene (6 bases). The CDR3 contains 16 residues. Germline values: CDR1 SGHNT, CDR2 YYREEE (reference sequence). The ends were cut back, 0 bases at V and 8 bases at J, with 18 bases in the middle. CDR3 sequence reads: CASSLGQGRGSDEQFF. CDR3 DNA sequence: TGTGCCAGCAGCTTGGGTCAGGGTAGGGGGTCGGATGAGCAGTTCTTC. The whole variable domain, remainder taken from reference TRBV5-4 and TRBJ2-1, is ETGVTQSPTHLIKTRGQQVTLRCSSQSGHNTVSWYQQALGQGPQFIFQYYREEENGRGNFPPRFSGLQFPNYSSELNVNALELDDSALYLCASSLGQGRGSDEQFFGPGTRLTVL.

This clonotype was counted between two and nine times. The CDR3 region has the DNA TGTGCCAGCAGCTTAGTTGGGATCTCGGAAAGGGAATACACCTTC. It encodes CASSLVGISEREYTF. The rearrangement links TRBV7-9 to TRBJ1-2; D unclear. The CDR3 runs to 15 residues. Germline V CDR1 and CDR2: SEHNR, FQNEAQ (reference sequence). The V and J ends lost 1 base and 11 bases respectively, with 20 bases between them. The variable domain in full, with the rest retrieved from reference TRBV7-9 and TRBJ1-2, is DTGVSQNPRHKITKRGQNVTFRCDPISEHNRLYWYRQTLGQGPEFLTYFQNEAQLEKSRLLSDRFSAERPKGSFSTLEIQRTEQGDSAMYLCASSLVGISEREYTFGSGTRLTVV.

This clonotype was detected a few times. A much larger clone differs from this one at a single base, so this may be a read error. The chain couples TRBV27 to TRBJ1-1; D not resolved. This CDR3 has 13 residues. CDR1 is MNHEY, CDR2 SMNVEV, per germline (reference sequence). Trimming took off 1 base at V and 5 bases at J, with 8 bases between the two ends. CDR3 sequence (DNA): TGTGCCAGCAGTTTATATTGGGGAACTGAAGCTTTCTTT. Encoded protein: CASSLYWGTEAFF.

This clonotype was counted between two and nine times. V usage is TRBV30 and J usage is TRBJ1-2; D is undetermined. The germline V gene encodes CDR1 GTSNPN and CDR2 SVGIG (reference sequence). V lost 2 bases to trimming and J lost 4 bases, with 11 bases between them. CDR3 size: 13 residues. CDR3 protein: CAWSTLGIYGYTF. In DNA form, the CDR3 reads TGTGCCTGGAGTACCCTGGGGATCTATGGCTACACCTTC.

This clonotype showed up many times. J is TRBJ2-7 and V is TRBV6-6, with a possible D match to TRBD1 (5 bases). Trimming pared 0 bases from V and 2 bases from J, leaving 5 bases between. This CDR3 spans 13 amino acids. Germline V lookup: CDR1 MNHNY, CDR2 SVGAGI (reference sequence). The CDR3 DNA sequence: TGTGCCAGCAGTTACTCCAGGGCCTACGAGCAGTACTTC. This translates into CASSYSRAYEQYF.

The rearrangement uses TRBV24-1 and TRBJ1-2, with 12 bases identical to TRBD1. The CDR3 runs 16 residues. In germline, CDR1 is KGHDR, CDR2 SFDVKD. V dropped 3 bases and J dropped 4; count of bases not matched to a gene: 5. CDR3 loop: CATSDLGQGAFYGYTF. The CDR3 coding sequence is TGTGCCACCAGTGATCTGGGACAGGGGGCTTTCTATGGCTACACCTTC.

The table lists this clonotype with many counts. This chain joins TRBV11-2 and TRBJ2-4; D gene ambiguous. V was trimmed by 1 base and J by 6 bases, leaving 10 bases between them. This CDR3 is 14 amino acids long. CDR1 SGHAT and CDR2 FQNNGV come from the germline V gene. CDR3 in DNA: TGTGCCAGCAGCTTAGGTCCGAGCCTAAACATTCAGTACTTC. It encodes CASSLGPSLNIQYF.

This clonotype was seen many times. This chain joins TRBV7-6 and TRBJ1-5, with TRBD1 matching 12 bases. The V and J ends lost 0 bases and 4 bases, in that order; junction bases with no gene match: 13. From germline, CDR1 is SGHVS and CDR2 FNYEAQ. The CDR3 length is 20 residues. CDR3 sequence: CASSLAEGTGGVRDNQPQHF. As DNA, the CDR3 is TGTGCCAGCAGCTTAGCGGAGGGGACAGGGGGCGTCCGGGATAATCAGCCCCAGCATTTT.